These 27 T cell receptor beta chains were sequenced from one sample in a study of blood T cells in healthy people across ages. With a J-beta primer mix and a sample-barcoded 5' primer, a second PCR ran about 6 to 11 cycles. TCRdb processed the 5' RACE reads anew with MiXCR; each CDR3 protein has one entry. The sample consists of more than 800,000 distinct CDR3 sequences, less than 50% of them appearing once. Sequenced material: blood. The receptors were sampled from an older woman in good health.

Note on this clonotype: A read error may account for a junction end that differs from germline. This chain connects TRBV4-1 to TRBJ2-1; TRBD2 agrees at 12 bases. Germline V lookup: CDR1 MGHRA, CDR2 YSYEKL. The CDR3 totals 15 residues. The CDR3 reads CASSQTSGGNNEQFF. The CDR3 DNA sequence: TGTGCCAGCAGCCAGACTAGCGGGGGCAACAATGAGCAGTTCTTC.

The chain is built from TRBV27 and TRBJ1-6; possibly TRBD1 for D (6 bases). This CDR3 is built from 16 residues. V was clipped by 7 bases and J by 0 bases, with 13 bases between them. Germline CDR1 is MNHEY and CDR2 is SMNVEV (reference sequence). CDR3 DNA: TGTGCCAGCAAGTTAGGGGGAATCTCCTATAATTCACCCCTCCACTTT. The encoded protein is CASKLGGISYNSPLHF.

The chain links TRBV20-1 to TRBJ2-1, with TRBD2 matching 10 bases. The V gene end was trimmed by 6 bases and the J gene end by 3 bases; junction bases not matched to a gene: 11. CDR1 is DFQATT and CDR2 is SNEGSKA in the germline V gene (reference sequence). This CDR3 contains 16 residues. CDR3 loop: CSARLAGVVVYNEQFF. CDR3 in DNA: TGCAGTGCCCGTCTAGCGGGAGTGGTGGTCTACAATGAGCAGTTCTTC.

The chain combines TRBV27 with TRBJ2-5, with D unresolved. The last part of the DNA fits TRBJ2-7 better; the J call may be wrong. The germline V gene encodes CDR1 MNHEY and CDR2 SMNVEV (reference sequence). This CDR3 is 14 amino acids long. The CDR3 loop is CASSLTFLAYEQYF. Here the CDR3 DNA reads TGTGCCAGCAGTCTGACTTTTCTCGCCTACGAGCAGTACTTC.

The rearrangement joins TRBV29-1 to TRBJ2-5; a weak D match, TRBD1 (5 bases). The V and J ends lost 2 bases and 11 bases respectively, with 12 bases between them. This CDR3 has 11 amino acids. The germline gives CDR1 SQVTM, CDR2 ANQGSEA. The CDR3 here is CSVEMAGLQYF. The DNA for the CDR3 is TGCAGCGTTGAAATGGCAGGGCTGCAGTACTTC. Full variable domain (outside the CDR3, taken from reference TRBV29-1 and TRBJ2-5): SAVISQKPSRDICQRGTSLTIQCQVDSQVTMMFWYRQQPGQSLTLIATANQGSEATYESGFVIDKFPISRPNLTFSTLTVSNMSPEDSSIYLCSVEMAGLQYFGPGTRLLVL.

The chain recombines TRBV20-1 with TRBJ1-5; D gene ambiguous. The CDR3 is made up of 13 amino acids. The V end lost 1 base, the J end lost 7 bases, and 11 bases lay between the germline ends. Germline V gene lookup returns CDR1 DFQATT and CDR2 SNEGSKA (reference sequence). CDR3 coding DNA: TGCAGTGCTAGAGGTCTCTACGGGCAGCCCCAGCATTTT. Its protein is CSARGLYGQPQHF.

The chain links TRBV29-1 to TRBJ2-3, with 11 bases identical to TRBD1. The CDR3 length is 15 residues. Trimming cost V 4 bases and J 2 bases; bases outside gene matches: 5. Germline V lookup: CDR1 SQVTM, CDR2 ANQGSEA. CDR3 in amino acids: CSVVWTGGSTDTQYF. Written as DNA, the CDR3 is TGCAGCGTTGTCTGGACAGGGGGCTCCACAGATACGCAGTATTTT.

CDR3 amino acids: CSAAGGVLDTEAFF. The CDR3 DNA sequence: TGCAGTGCTGCGGGGGGGGTATTAGACACTGAAGCTTTCTTT. The chain combines TRBV20-1 with TRBJ1-1, with a tentative D call TRBD1 (5 bases). The CDR3 extends over 14 amino acids. V lost 5 bases to trimming and J lost 3 bases, with 16 bases between them. The V gene's germline CDR1 is DFQATT and CDR2 SNEGSKA (reference sequence).

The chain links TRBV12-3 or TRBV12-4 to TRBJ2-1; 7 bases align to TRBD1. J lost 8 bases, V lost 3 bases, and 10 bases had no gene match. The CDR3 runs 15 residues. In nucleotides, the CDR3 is TGTGCCAGCAGTTTCGGGCAGGGGGTTAGGTATGAGCAGTTCTTC. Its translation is CASSFGQGVRYEQFF.

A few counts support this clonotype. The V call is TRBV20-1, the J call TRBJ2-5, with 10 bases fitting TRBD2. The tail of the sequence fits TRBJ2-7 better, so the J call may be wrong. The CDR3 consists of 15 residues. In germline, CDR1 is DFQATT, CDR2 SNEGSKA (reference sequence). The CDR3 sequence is CSATPGLAPLDEQYF. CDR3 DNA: TGCAGTGCAACGCCGGGACTAGCGCCCCTGGACGAGCAGTACTTC.

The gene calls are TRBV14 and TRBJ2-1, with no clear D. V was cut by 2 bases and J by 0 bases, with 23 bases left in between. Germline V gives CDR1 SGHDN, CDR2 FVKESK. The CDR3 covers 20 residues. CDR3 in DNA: TGTGCCAGCAGCCAACCGGCGGTATCGGCGTCTTGGGGCTCCTACAATGAGCAGTTCTTC. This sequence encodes CASSQPAVSASWGSYNEQFF.

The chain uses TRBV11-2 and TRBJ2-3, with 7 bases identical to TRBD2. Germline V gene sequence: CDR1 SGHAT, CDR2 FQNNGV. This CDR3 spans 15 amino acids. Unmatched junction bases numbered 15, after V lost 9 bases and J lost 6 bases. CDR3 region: CASISQREGWDTQYF. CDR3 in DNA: TGTGCCAGTATCTCACAGCGGGAAGGATGGGATACGCAGTATTTT.

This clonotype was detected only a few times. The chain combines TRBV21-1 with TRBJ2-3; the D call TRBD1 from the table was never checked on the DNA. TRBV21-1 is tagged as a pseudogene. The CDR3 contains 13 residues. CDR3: CASSKGVADTQYF. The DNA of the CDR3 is TGTGCCAGCAGCAAGGGGGTTGCAGATACGCAGTATTTT.

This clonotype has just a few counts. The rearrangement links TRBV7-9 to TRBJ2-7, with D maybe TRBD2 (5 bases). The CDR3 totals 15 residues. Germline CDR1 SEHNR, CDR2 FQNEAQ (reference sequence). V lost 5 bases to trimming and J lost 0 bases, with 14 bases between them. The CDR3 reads CASSLTGGTSYEQYF. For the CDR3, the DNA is TGTGCCAGCAGCCTAACTGGAGGAACCTCCTACGAGCAGTACTTC.

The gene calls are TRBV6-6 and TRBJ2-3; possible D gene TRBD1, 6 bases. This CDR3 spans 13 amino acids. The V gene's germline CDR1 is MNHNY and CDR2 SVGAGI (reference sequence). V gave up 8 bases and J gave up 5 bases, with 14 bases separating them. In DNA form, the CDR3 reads TGTGCCAGCCGAGCTCCAGGGGTAGATACGCAGTATTTT. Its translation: CASRAPGVDTQYF.

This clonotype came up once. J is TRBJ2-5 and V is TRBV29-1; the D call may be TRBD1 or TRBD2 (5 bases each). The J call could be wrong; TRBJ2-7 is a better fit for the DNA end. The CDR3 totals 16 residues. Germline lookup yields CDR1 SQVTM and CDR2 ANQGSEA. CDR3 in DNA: TGCAGCGTTGAAGAAGAGGGCAGGGATTATGACTACGAGCAGTACTTC. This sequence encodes CSVEEEGRDYDYEQYF.

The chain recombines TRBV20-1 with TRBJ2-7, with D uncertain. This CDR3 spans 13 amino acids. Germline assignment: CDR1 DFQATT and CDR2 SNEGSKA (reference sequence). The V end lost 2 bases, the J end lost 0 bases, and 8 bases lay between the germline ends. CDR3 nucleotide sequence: TGCAGTGCTAGATTGCTTGGCTCCTACGAGCAGTACTTC. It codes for CSARLLGSYEQYF.

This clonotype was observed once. The CDR3 protein is CSVEYQGSYNEQFF. The CDR3 DNA sequence: TGCAGCGTTGAGTACCAGGGATCCTACAATGAGCAGTTCTTC. V gene TRBV29-1 combines with J gene TRBJ2-1; D might be TRBD1 (5 bases). With 3 bases removed from V and 1 base from J, the gap between germline ends came to 10 bases. The CDR3 extends over 14 amino acids. CDR1 is SQVTM, CDR2 ANQGSEA, per germline.

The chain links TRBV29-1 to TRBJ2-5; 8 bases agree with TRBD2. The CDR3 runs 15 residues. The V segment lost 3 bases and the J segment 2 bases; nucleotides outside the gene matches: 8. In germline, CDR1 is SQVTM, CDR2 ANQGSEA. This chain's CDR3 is CSVDLAGGRQETQYF. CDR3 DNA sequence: TGCAGCGTTGACTTGGCGGGAGGACGACAAGAGACCCAGTACTTC.

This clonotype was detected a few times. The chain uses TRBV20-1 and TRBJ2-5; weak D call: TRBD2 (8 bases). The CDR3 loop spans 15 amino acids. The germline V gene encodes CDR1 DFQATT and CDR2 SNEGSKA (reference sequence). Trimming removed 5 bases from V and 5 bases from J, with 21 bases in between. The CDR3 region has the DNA TGCAGTGCTTCGAGGGGGCTAGCGGGTCCGGAGACCCAGTACTTC. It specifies CSASRGLAGPETQYF.

CDR3 DNA sequence: TGTGCCACCCTCCCCGGTGTTGGGCCCTACGAGCAGTACTTC. This translates into CATLPGVGPYEQYF. J is TRBJ2-7 and V is TRBV2; D ambiguous. Trimming cost V 10 bases and J 2 bases, with 18 bases left between them. Germline CDR1 is SNHLY and CDR2 is FYNNEI. The CDR3 totals 14 residues.

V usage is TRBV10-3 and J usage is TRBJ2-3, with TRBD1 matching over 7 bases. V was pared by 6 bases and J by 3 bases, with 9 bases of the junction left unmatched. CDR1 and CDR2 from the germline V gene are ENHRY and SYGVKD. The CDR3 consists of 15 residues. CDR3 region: CAIRGTGDVTDTQYF. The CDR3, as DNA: TGTGCCATCAGGGGAACAGGGGACGTGACAGATACGCAGTATTTT.

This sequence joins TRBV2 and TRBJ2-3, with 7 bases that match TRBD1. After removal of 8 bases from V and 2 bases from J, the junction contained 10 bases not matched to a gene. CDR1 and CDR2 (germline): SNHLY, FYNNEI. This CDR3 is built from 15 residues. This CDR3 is CASGAPDRDTDTQYF. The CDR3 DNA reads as TGTGCCAGCGGGGCCCCCGACAGGGACACAGATACGCAGTATTTT.

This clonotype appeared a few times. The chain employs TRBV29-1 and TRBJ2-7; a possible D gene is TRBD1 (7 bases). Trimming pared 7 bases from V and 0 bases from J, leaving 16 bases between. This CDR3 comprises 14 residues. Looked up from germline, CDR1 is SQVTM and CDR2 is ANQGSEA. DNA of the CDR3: TGCAGCGCGGAGGGGGCAGGCCCCTCCTACGAGCAGTACTTC. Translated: CSAEGAGPSYEQYF.

The CDR3 spells CSATPGVSNEQFF. The CDR3 bases are TGCAGTGCGACCCCCGGAGTCTCAAATGAGCAGTTCTTC. The chain is built from TRBV20-1 and TRBJ2-1; D is unclear. Trimming removed 6 bases from V and 7 bases from J, with 16 bases in between. CDR1 is DFQATT, CDR2 SNEGSKA, per germline (reference sequence). This CDR3 spans 13 amino acids.

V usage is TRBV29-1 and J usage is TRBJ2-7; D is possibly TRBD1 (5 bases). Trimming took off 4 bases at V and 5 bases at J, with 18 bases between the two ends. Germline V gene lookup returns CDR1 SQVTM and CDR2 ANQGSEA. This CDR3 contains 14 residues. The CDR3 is CSVVMGQSGDEQYF. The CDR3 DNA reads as TGCAGCGTTGTAATGGGGCAAAGTGGCGACGAGCAGTACTTC.

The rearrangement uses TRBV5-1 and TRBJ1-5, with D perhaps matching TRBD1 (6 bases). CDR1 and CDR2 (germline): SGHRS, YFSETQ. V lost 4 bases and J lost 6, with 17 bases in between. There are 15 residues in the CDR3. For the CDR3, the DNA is TGCGCCAGCAGCGTGACAGGTCTGCCCGTTCAGCCCCAGCATTTT. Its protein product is CASSVTGLPVQPQHF.